This TCR beta chain was captured by sequencing in a study of human T cells and chemical hapten exposure. Study background: Variation in per-sample TCR yields came mainly from small pooled library volume differences.

Trimming cost V 6 bases and J 4 bases, with 16 bases left between them. The CDR3 has 15 residues. Germline loops: CDR1 LNHDA, CDR2 SQIVND (reference sequence). Library preparation tagged each individual cDNA molecule with a unique molecular identifier. MiXCR was run by TCRdb on the RACE reads, yielding one entry per CDR3 protein. Here the sample spans 49,000 or so distinct CDR3 sequences, about 4.5% being singletons. Study results and caveats: Following DPC sensitization, TCRs present above 1 in 1000 frequency showed no change.

This clonotype appeared a few times. The antigen is undetermined. Time point indicated: healthy volunteer bleed at 2 weeks. Unfractionated whole blood was the source from which total RNA was extracted. The source is a human donor in good health. Some clones in this sample may be carry-over from other donors' samples. The rearrangement uses TRBV19 and TRBJ2-1; D call uncertain. Sequenced: whole blood. The CDR3 bases are TGTGCCAGTAGCAGACCTGCCCCTATATACAATGAGCAGTTCTTC. This codes for CASSRPAPIYNEQFF. Variable domain in full (rest from reference TRBV19 and TRBJ2-1): DGGITQSPKYLFRKEGQNVTLSCEQNLNHDAMYWYRQDPGQGLRLIYYSQIVNDFQKGDIAEGYSVSREKKESFPLTVTSAQKNPTAFYLCASSRPAPIYNEQFFGPGTRLTVL.